The 10 T cell receptor beta chains below all came from one sample that was sequenced in a study of molecular identifiers for immune sequencing clone quantification. MiXCR, run by TCRdb on the PCR reads, gives a single entry per CDR3 protein. The profile shows just under 650,000 distinct CDR3 sequences, about 20% of them singletons. Sequencing was done on a sample of naive CD8+ T cells from blood, with Jurkat cell RNA spiked in. This sample's subset: FACS-sorted CD8+CD4-CCR7+CD45RA+ naive T cells. The origin of the receptors is a human donor in good health. Some libraries in this study had Jurkat cell RNA spiked in.

This clonotype was detected many times. The CDR3 coding sequence is TGTGCCAGCGGTGAACAGGGGGCGGACATTCAGTACTTC. This codes for CASGEQGADIQYF. V gene TRBV28 combines with J gene TRBJ2-4; 9 nucleotides align to TRBD1. Unmatched junction bases numbered 7, after V lost 8 bases and J lost 8 bases. This CDR3 region has 13 residues. CDR1 and CDR2 (germline): MDHEN, SYDVKM.

This clonotype showed up many times. This chain uses TRBV29-1 with TRBJ2-2; TRBD2 matches 14 bases. The CDR3 sequence is 17 residues long. Per the germline V gene, CDR1 is SQVTM and CDR2 is ANQGSEA. Unmatched junction bases numbered 8, after V lost 6 bases and J lost 2 bases. The CDR3 DNA is TGCAGCGTAACCGGGACTAGCGGGAGCCAAAACACCGGGGAGCTGTTTTTT. It specifies CSVTGTSGSQNTGELFF.

The chain employs TRBV11-3 and TRBJ2-1, with D perhaps being TRBD1 or TRBD2 (5 bases each). The CDR3 covers 14 residues. The germline V gene has CDR1 SGHNT and CDR2 YENEEA. The V and J ends lost 4 bases and 5 bases respectively, with 12 bases between them. The CDR3 coding sequence is TGTGCCAGCAGCTCCCGGGACGGCCACAATGAGCAGTTCTTC. Translating gives CASSSRDGHNEQFF.

This clonotype has just one count. The CDR3 protein is CASANRGDRGRGLQTQYF. The CDR3 coding sequence is TGTGCCAGCGCCAACCGGGGGGACAGGGGGCGAGGCCTCCAGACCCAGTACTTC. This chain uses TRBV3-1 with TRBJ2-5; 12 bases are a match to TRBD1. The CDR3 runs to 18 residues. After removal of 8 bases from V and 6 bases from J, the junction contained 19 bases not matched to a gene. The germline V gene encodes CDR1 LGHDT and CDR2 YNNKEL (reference sequence).

Comment on this clonotype: A read error may produce the germline difference seen at one junction end. DNA of the CDR3: TGTGCCAGCAGTTACTCGAGGGGGGGACACACTGAAGCTTCCTTT. Its protein product is CASSYSRGGHTEASF. The chain recombines TRBV6-5 with TRBJ1-1, with a weak D call TRBD1 (6 bases). Germline lookup yields CDR1 MNHEY and CDR2 SVGAGI. The CDR3 runs 15 residues.

As regards this clonotype: A much bigger clone sits one base away, suggesting this may be a read error. Lacking the conserved final phenylalanine or tryptophan, this CDR3 likely reflects a read error. The V and J genes are TRBV11-2 and TRBJ2-1; no definite D call. V lost 1 base and J lost 10, with 8 bases in between. The germline CDR1 and CDR2 sequences are SGHAT and FQNNGV. The CDR3 has 12 amino acids. The CDR3 spells CASSLVAHEQFL. As DNA, the CDR3 is TGTGCCAGCAGCTTAGTAGCCCACGAGCAGTTCCTC.

This chain links TRBV7-9 with TRBJ2-7; D is unresolved. This CDR3 region has 15 residues. Per the germline V gene, CDR1 is SEHNR and CDR2 is FQNEAQ (reference sequence). V shed 5 bases and J shed 0 bases, with 14 bases lying between them. CDR3 DNA: TGTGCCAGCAGCGTCGCCCCTTCCTCCTCCTACGAGCAGTACTTC. It encodes CASSVAPSSSYEQYF.

This clonotype was recorded a few times. This chain joins TRBV7-6 and TRBJ1-4; D perhaps matches TRBD1 (6 bases). Germline V lookup: CDR1 SGHVS, CDR2 FNYEAQ. The CDR3 runs to 14 residues. Trimming took 2 bases from V and 4 from J, leaving 8 bases between them. The CDR3 DNA sequence: TGTGCCAGCAGCTTAAGACAGGATAATGAAAAACTGTTTTTT. This gives the protein CASSLRQDNEKLFF.

The chain joins TRBV6-2 or TRBV6-3 to TRBJ2-3; 14 bases are a match to TRBD2. The V segment lost 5 bases and the J segment 0 bases; nucleotides outside the gene matches: 7. Germline CDR1 reads MNHEY; CDR2 reads SVGEGT. The CDR3 loop spans 18 amino acids. The CDR3 sequence: CASSGTSGGRGSTDTQYF. The CDR3 nucleotides are TGTGCCAGCAGTGGGACTAGCGGGGGAAGAGGGAGCACAGATACGCAGTATTTT.

This clonotype was observed many times. This chain's CDR3 is CASSLGVAKNIQYF. The CDR3 nucleotides are TGTGCCAGCAGTTTAGGCGTGGCCAAAAACATTCAGTACTTC. The chain carries TRBV6-6 and TRBJ2-4; D is uncertain. Per the germline V gene, CDR1 is MNHNY and CDR2 is SVGAGI (reference sequence). V was shortened by 4 bases and J by 1 base, with 8 bases between the two germline ends. The length of the CDR3 is 14 residues.